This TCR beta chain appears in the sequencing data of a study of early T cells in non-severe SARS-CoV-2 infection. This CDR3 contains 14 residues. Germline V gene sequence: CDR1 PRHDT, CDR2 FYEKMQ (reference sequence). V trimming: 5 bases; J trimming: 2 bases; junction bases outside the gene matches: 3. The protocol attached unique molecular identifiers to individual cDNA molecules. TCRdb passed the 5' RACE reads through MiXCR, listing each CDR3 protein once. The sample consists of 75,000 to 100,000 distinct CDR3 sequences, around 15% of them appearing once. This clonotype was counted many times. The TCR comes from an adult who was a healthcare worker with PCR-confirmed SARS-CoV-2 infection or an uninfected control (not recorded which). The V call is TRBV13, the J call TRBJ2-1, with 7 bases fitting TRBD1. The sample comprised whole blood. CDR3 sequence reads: CASSLGQAYNEQFF. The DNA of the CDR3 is TGTGCCAGCAGCCTTGGACAGGCCTACAATGAGCAGTTCTTC.